The 6 T cell receptor beta chains presented below share a single source sample, sequenced in a study of blood T cell repertoires in COVID-19. Profiling relied on immunoSEQ multiplex PCR, and the TCRdb table lists in-frame clones only, not all of them. The sample records about 150,000 clones, around four fifths being singletons. Material for sequencing was peripheral blood. The origin of the receptors is a woman older than 75 with COVID-19, enrolled during active disease.

The chain employs TRBV3-1 (or the pseudogene TRBV3-2) and TRBJ2-1, with 8 bases aligning to TRBD2. CDR1 is LGHDT, CDR2 YNNKEL, per germline (reference sequence). The junction had 2 bases not matched to a gene; V was cut back by 1 base and J by 3 bases. The CDR3 is 15 amino acids. The CDR3 here is CASSQAGGVYNEQFF. The CDR3 DNA is TGTGCCAGCAGCCAAGCGGGAGGGGTCTACAATGAGCAGTTCTTC.

J is TRBJ1-4 and V is TRBV27; the match to TRBD1 covers 8 bases. The CDR3 covers 14 residues. Looked up from germline, CDR1 is MNHEY and CDR2 is SMNVEV (reference sequence). Trimming took 8 bases from V and 11 from J; bases not matched to a gene: 13. DNA of the CDR3: TGTGCCAGCGGGCCCGGGACAGGCACTAGGAAACTGTTTTTT. Protein product: CASGPGTGTRKLFF.

The chain recombines TRBV3-1 (or the pseudogene TRBV3-2) with TRBJ1-5; D unresolved. Germline V gives CDR1 LGHDT, CDR2 YNNKEL (reference sequence). Between the trimmed V and J ends, which lost 5 bases and 7 bases, there was a span of 9 bases. The CDR3 extends over 12 amino acids. CDR3 sequence (DNA): TGTGCCAGCAGCTATCCGGGGCAGCCCCAGCATTTT. It translates to CASSYPGQPQHF.

This chain connects TRBV10-2 to TRBJ1-2, with D tentatively TRBD1 (6 bases). This CDR3 contains 13 residues. Germline V gives CDR1 WSHSY, CDR2 SAAADI. V was shortened by 6 bases and J by 8 bases, with 16 bases between the two germline ends. The CDR3 nucleotides are TGCGCCAGCAGCCAGGACAGCCGGAGAGGCTACACCTTC. Its protein is CASSQDSRRGYTF.

The chain uses TRBV5-1 and TRBJ2-5, with 8 bases that match TRBD1. CDR1 is SGHRS and CDR2 is YFSETQ in the germline V gene. V shed 6 bases and J 4 bases; nucleotides not matched to a gene: 8. The CDR3 has 14 residues. CDR3 coding DNA: TGCGCCAGCACCAGGGGGCGAAGGGGAGAGACCCAGTACTTC. This gives the protein CASTRGRRGETQYF. The variable domain in full, with the rest retrieved from reference TRBV5-1 and TRBJ2-5, is KAGVTQTPRYLIKTRGQQVTLSCSPISGHRSVSWYQQTPGQGLQFLFEYFSETQRNKGNFPGRFSGRQFSNSRSEMNVSTLELGDSALYLCASTRGRRGETQYFGPGTRLLVL.

J is TRBJ1-5 and V is TRBV5-6; unclear D gene. The CDR3 runs 13 residues. Germline V lookup: CDR1 SGHDT, CDR2 YYEEEE. Trimming stripped 2 bases from V and 5 bases from J, with 8 bases between. CDR3 nucleotides: TGTGCCAGCAGCTTACGGGGTGATCAGCCCCAGCATTTT. Encoded protein: CASSLRGDQPQHF.